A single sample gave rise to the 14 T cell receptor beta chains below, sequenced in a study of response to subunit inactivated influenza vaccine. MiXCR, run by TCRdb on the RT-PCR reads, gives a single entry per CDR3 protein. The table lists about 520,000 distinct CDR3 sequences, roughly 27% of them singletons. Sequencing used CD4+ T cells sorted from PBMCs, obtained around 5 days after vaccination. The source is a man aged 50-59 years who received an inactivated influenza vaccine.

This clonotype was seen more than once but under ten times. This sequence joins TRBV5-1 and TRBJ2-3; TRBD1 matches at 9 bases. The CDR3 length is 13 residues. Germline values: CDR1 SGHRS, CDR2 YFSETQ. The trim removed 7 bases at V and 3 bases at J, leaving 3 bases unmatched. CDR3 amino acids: CASGQGITDTQYF. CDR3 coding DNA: TGCGCCAGCGGACAGGGGATAACAGATACGCAGTATTTT.

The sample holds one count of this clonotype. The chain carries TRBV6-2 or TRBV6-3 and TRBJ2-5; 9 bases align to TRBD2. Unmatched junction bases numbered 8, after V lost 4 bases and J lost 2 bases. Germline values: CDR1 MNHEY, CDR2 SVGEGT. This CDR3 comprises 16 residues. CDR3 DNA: TGTGCCAGCAGTTCCCGAGGTAGCGGGGGACAAGAGACCCAGTACTTC. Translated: CASSSRGSGGQETQYF.

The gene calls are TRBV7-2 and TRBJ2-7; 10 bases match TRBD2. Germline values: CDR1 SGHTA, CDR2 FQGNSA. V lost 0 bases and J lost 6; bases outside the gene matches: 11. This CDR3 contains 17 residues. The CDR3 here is CASSLAVASGRLGEQYF. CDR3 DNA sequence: TGTGCCAGCAGCTTAGCGGTGGCTAGCGGGAGACTAGGCGAGCAGTACTTC.

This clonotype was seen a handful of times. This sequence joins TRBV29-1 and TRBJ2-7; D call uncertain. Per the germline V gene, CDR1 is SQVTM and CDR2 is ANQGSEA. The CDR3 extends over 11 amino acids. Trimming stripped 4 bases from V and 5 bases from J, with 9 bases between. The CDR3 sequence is CSVGNSDEQYF. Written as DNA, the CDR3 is TGCAGCGTTGGGAATAGTGACGAGCAGTACTTC.

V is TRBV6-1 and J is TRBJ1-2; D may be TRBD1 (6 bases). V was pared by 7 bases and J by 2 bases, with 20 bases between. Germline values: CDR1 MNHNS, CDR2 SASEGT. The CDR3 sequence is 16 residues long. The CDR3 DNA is TGTGCCAGCATCAACCTGGGGGCAGGGCTGAACTATGGCTACACCTTC. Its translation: CASINLGAGLNYGYTF.

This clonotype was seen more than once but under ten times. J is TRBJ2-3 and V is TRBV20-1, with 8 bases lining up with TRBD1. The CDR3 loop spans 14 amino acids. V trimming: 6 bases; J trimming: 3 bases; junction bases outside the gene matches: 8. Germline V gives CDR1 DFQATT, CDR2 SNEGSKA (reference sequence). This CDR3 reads CSALGQGATDTQYF. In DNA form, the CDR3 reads TGCAGTGCCCTCGGACAGGGAGCAACAGATACGCAGTATTTT.

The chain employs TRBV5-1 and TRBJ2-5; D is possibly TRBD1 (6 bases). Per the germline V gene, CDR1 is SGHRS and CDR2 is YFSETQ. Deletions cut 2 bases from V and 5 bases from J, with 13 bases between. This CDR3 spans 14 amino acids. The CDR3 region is CASSLTGSWETQYF. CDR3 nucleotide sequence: TGCGCCAGCAGCTTAACAGGGTCATGGGAGACCCAGTACTTC.

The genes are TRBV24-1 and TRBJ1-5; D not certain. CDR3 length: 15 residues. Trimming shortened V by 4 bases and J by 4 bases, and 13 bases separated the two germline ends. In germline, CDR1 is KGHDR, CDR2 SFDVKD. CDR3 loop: CATSDSFGPNQPQHF. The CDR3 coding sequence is TGTGCCACCAGTGACTCATTTGGTCCAAATCAGCCCCAGCATTTT.

The DNA for the CDR3 is TGTGCCAGCAGCTATCGGGCCGCGGGCACAGATACGCAGTATTTT. It specifies CASSYRAAGTDTQYF. The gene calls are TRBV12-3 or TRBV12-4 and TRBJ2-3; D is unresolved. Trimming took 6 bases from V and 1 from J, leaving 14 bases between them. The CDR3 loop spans 15 amino acids.

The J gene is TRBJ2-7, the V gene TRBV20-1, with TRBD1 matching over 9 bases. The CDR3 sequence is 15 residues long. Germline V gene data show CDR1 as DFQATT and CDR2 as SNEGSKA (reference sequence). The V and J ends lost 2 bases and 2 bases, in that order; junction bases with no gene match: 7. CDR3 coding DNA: TGCAGTGCTAGACTCGGGACAGGGCTGCCCTACGAGCAGTACTTC. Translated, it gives CSARLGTGLPYEQYF.

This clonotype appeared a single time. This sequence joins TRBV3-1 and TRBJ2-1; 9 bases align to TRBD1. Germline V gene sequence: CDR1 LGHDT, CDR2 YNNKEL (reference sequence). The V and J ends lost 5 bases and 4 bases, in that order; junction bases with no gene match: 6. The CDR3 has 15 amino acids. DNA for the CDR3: TGTGCCAGCAGCAGCTGGGACAGGGAGTACAATGAGCAGTTCTTC. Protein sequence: CASSSWDREYNEQFF.

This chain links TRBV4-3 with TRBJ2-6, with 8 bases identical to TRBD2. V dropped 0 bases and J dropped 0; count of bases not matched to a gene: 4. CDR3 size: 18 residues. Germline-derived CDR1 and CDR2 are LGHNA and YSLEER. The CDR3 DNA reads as TGCGCCAGCAGCCAAGATTTAGCGGGGCACTCTGGGGCCAACGTCCTGACTTTC. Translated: CASSQDLAGHSGANVLTF.

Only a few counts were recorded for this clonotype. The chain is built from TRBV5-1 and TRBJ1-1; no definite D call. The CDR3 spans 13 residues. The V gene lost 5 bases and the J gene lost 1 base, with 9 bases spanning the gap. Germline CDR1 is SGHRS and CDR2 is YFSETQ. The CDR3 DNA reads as TGCGCCAGCAGGGGAGAGGGGAACACTGAAGCTTTCTTT. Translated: CASRGEGNTEAFF.

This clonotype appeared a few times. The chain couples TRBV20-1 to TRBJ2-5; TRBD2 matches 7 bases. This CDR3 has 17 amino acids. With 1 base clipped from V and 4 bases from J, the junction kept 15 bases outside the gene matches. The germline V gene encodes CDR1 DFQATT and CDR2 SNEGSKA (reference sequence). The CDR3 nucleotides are TGCAGTGCTAGAGTCGGACTAGGGACCCTCTGGGGAGAGACCCAGTACTTC. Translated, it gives CSARVGLGTLWGETQYF.